The rows below give T cell receptor beta chains drawn from one sample of a study of PD-1 blockade in classical Hodgkin lymphoma. TCRdb's table, derived via immunoSEQ multiplex PCR, lists solely in-frame clones and lacks some. Here the sample spans around 24,000 clones, approximately 64% being singletons. Material: peripheral blood mononuclear cells (PBMCs), obtained before the second cycle of nivolumab. These receptors originate from a human donor with classical Hodgkin lymphoma. Both conserved end residues are part of each CDR3. A D gene is named only where the DNA matches it firmly. Some rows have no size entry. The others give once, few or many, or a class for an expanded clone.

j_call d_call clone_size v_call cdr3_aa cdr3_nt
TRBJ2-5 . few TRBV6-5 CASSLQGQETQYF TGTGCCAGCAGTCTCCAGGGGCAAGAGACCCAGTACTTC
TRBJ2-7 . . TRBV7-2 CASSRRSGLEQYF TGTGCCAGCAGCCGCCGGTCCGGGCTCGAGCAGTACTTC
TRBJ1-6 . . TRBV2 CASSGERNSPLHF TGTGCCAGCAGTGGGGAGAGAAATTCACCCCTCCACTTT
TRBJ2-7 . . TRBV7-9 CASSQGRENPYEQYF TGTGCCAGCAGCCAAGGCAGGGAGAACCCCTACGAGCAGTACTTC
TRBJ1-2 TRBD1 once TRBV28 CASSLRGLPYGYTF TGTGCCAGCAGTTTAAGGGGGCTCCCCTATGGCTACACCTTC
TRBJ1-1 . . TRBV2 CASSKGGMGMNTEAFF TGTGCCAGCAGTAAGGGGGGAATGGGTATGAACACTGAAGCTTTCTTT
TRBJ1-1 . . TRBV29-1 CSVDTGPVGRDEAFF TGCAGCGTAGATACAGGGCCGGTGGGGCGGGACGAAGCTTTCTTT
TRBJ2-3 . . TRBV30 CAWSVGLGGTDTQYF TGTGCCTGGAGTGTCGGTCTTGGAGGAACAGATACGCAGTATTTT
TRBJ2-1 TRBD2 . TRBV7-2 CASSFSGRWEDEQFF TGTGCCAGCAGCTTTAGCGGGAGATGGGAGGATGAGCAGTTCTTC
TRBJ2-5 . . TRBV7-2 CASSLIETQYF TGTGCCAGCAGCTTAATAGAGACCCAGTACTTC
TRBJ2-3 . . TRBV6-6 CASGLDGTVPDTQYF TGTGCCAGCGGTCTCGACGGGACCGTCCCAGATACGCAGTATTTT
TRBJ1-5 . . TRBV9 CASSVGPSQPQHF TGTGCCAGCAGCGTAGGACCTAGTCAGCCCCAGCATTTT
TRBJ2-2 . few TRBV11-1 CASSHGTSTTGELFF TGTGCCAGCAGCCATGGGACTTCAACGACCGGGGAGCTGTTTTTT
TRBJ2-1 . few TRBV11-2 CASSSRPRGSSYNEQFF TGTGCCAGCAGTTCCAGGCCGCGGGGCAGCTCCTACAATGAGCAGTTCTTC
TRBJ2-5 . . TRBV7-6 CASSLDLGETQYF TGTGCCAGCAGCTTAGATTTGGGGGAGACCCAGTACTTC
TRBJ2-3 . . TRBV9 CASSVESGRKSTDTQYF TGTGCCAGCAGCGTAGAGAGTGGGAGGAAAAGCACAGATACGCAGTATTTT
TRBJ2-7 . . TRBV7-9 CASSFFGPYEQYF TGTGCCAGCAGCTTCTTCGGGCCCTACGAGCAGTACTTC
TRBJ2-3 . . TRBV19 CASSISAGDTQYF TGTGCCAGTAGTATATCAGCCGGAGATACGCAGTATTTT
TRBJ2-2 . . TRBV19 CATKGSINTGELFF TGTGCCACCAAGGGCAGCATTAACACCGGGGAGCTGTTTTTT
TRBJ1-4 . . TRBV11-2 CASSRDSFNEKLFF TGTGCCAGCAGCCGAGACAGCTTTAATGAAAAACTGTTTTTT
TRBJ2-1 TRBD2 . TRBV28 CASSSASGIGGEQFF TGTGCCAGCAGTTCCGCTAGCGGGATTGGCGGGGAGCAGTTCTTC
TRBJ1-4 . . TRBV2 CASSEELLNEKLFF TGTGCCAGCAGTGAGGAGTTGCTTAATGAAAAACTGTTTTTT
TRBJ2-6 . . TRBV6-5 CASRTGLGGANVLTF TGTGCCAGCAGAACGGGTTTGGGGGGGGCCAACGTCCTGACTTTC
TRBJ1-1 . . TRBV9 CASSVGTVTEAFF TGTGCCAGCAGCGTAGGGACAGTCACTGAAGCTTTCTTT
TRBJ1-4 . once TRBV5-6 CASSFRGLNEKLFF TGTGCCAGCAGCTTCCGGGGCCTTAATGAAAAACTGTTTTTT
TRBJ2-5 . . TRBV7-3 CASSSGTQETQYF TGTGCCAGCAGCTCGGGGACCCAAGAGACCCAGTACTTC
TRBJ2-7 . once TRBV6-6 CASSYGVGGPYEQYF TGTGCCAGCAGTTACGGGGTGGGGGGGCCATACGAGCAGTACTTC
TRBJ1-2 . once TRBV18 CASSPPAQEGGYTF TGTGCCAGCTCACCACCCGCGCAGGAGGGGGGCTACACCTTC
TRBJ2-5 . . TRBV10-3 CAISDSSRQKETQYF TGTGCCATCAGTGATTCGTCTCGGCAGAAAGAGACCCAGTACTTC
TRBJ2-3 TRBD2 . TRBV2 CASHLLPTSGATDTQYF TGTGCCAGCCACCTTTTACCGACTAGCGGGGCCACAGATACGCAGTATTTT
TRBJ2-2 . . TRBV19 CASSIGGMNTGELFF TGTGCCAGTAGTATCGGCGGGATGAACACCGGGGAGCTGTTTTTT
TRBJ1-2 . . TRBV19 CASTLSAFWDPPAYGYTF TGTGCCAGTACCCTAAGTGCCTTTTGGGATCCCCCGGCTTATGGCTACACCTTC
TRBJ1-2 . . TRBV28 CASSFGLRSYGYTF TGTGCCAGCAGTTTTGGGCTGAGGAGCTATGGCTACACCTTC
TRBJ2-7 . once TRBV6-1 CASQGRMKDEQYF TGTGCCAGCCAGGGGAGAATGAAGGACGAGCAGTACTTC
TRBJ2-7 TRBD1 . TRBV6-5 CASSRDRGSSYEQYF TGTGCCAGCAGTCGGGACAGGGGATCATCCTACGAGCAGTACTTC
TRBJ2-3 . once TRBV10-3 CAISARVGADTQYF TGTGCCATCAGTGCGAGGGTGGGGGCAGATACGCAGTATTTT
TRBJ2-3 TRBD2 . TRBV6-5 CASSYSSGGPKDTQYF TGTGCCAGCAGTTACTCTAGCGGGGGGCCAAAAGATACGCAGTATTTT
TRBJ1-1 . . TRBV7-6 CASSLTGTNTEAFF TGTGCCAGCAGCTTAACAGGAACGAACACTGAAGCTTTCTTT
TRBJ2-7 . . TRBV7-9 CASSSYVRTGSGYEQYF TGTGCCAGCAGCTCGTACGTACGGACGGGCTCCGGCTACGAGCAGTACTTC
TRBJ2-2 . . TRBV19 CASRRTGELFF TGTGCCAGCAGAAGGACCGGGGAGCTGTTTTTT
TRBJ1-2 . . TRBV4-1 CASSQIVQSNYGYTF TGCGCCAGCAGCCAAATCGTACAATCGAACTATGGCTACACCTTC
TRBJ2-1 . medium-sized TRBV6-5 CASSYYGRNNEQFF TGTGCCAGCAGTTACTATGGTAGGAACAATGAGCAGTTCTTC
TRBJ2-3 TRBD1 . TRBV19 CASSIDRVSTDTQYF TGTGCCAGTAGTATCGACAGGGTGAGCACAGATACGCAGTATTTT